The rows below give T cell receptor beta chains drawn from one sample of a study of technical replicates of blood from a few donors. Some clones are missing from TCRdb's copy, which holds only in-frame ones; the method was immunoSEQ multiplex PCR. The sample consists of 45,000 to 65,000 clones, roughly 92% of them appearing once. The sample comprised T cells isolated from PBMCs. The receptors shown here come from a human donor in good health. The CDR3 runs from the conserved cysteine through the conserved F or W. D genes are given only for firm matches. Only part of the rows carry a size: once, few, many, or a class if the clone is expanded.

J gene: TRBJ2-2; clone size: NA; D gene: NA; V gene: TRBV7-3; CDR3 DNA: TGTGCCAGCAGCTTCACCCCGGGCACCGGGGAGCTGTTTTTT; CDR3 protein: CASSFTPGTGELFF
J gene: TRBJ2-1; clone size: few; D gene: TRBD1; V gene: TRBV7-9; CDR3 DNA: TGTGCCAGCGCCCACAGGGGGCCTCTCGATGAGCAGTTCTTC; CDR3 protein: CASAHRGPLDEQFF
J gene: TRBJ1-5; clone size: NA; D gene: TRBD1; V gene: TRBV7-8; CDR3 DNA: TGTGCCAGCAGCCCCGGGACAGGGAACAGCAATCAGCCCCAGCATTTT; CDR3 protein: CASSPGTGNSNQPQHF
J gene: TRBJ2-2; clone size: NA; D gene: NA; V gene: TRBV29-1; CDR3 DNA: TGCAGCGTTGCCCCACAAGTCACCGGGGAGCTGTTTTTT; CDR3 protein: CSVAPQVTGELFF
J gene: TRBJ2-7; clone size: NA; D gene: TRBD1; V gene: TRBV29-1; CDR3 DNA: TGCAGCGTTGAATGGAGAGGGGACAGAAGCTTCCTTACGCAGCAGTACTTC; CDR3 protein: CSVEWRGDRSFLTQQYF
J gene: TRBJ2-5; clone size: NA; D gene: NA; V gene: TRBV10-3; CDR3 DNA: TGTGCCATCAGTGAGTCGCATACTCAAGAGACCCAGTACTTC; CDR3 protein: CAISESHTQETQYF
J gene: TRBJ2-5; clone size: NA; D gene: TRBD2; V gene: TRBV11-3; CDR3 DNA: TGTGCCAGCAGCCTAGGGACTAGCGGGACCCCAGAGACCCAGTACTTC; CDR3 protein: CASSLGTSGTPETQYF
J gene: TRBJ1-2; clone size: NA; D gene: NA; V gene: TRBV11-2; CDR3 DNA: TGTGCCAGCAGCACCGATTCATTCGGGACACCGAGTAACTATGGCTACACCTTC; CDR3 protein: CASSTDSFGTPSNYGYTF
J gene: TRBJ1-1; clone size: NA; D gene: NA; V gene: TRBV29-1; CDR3 DNA: TGCAGCGTTGAAGTTCCAGGGTCAAACACTGAAGCTTTCTTT; CDR3 protein: CSVEVPGSNTEAFF
J gene: TRBJ2-7; clone size: NA; D gene: NA; V gene: TRBV7-9; CDR3 DNA: TGTGCCAGCAGCTTAGGGGCAGGGGTCTCCTACGAGCAGTACTTC; CDR3 protein: CASSLGAGVSYEQYF
J gene: TRBJ1-6; clone size: NA; D gene: NA; V gene: TRBV9; CDR3 DNA: TGTGCCAGCAGCGTAGATCTAAGGGGTAATAATTCACCCCTCCACTTT; CDR3 protein: CASSVDLRGNNSPLHF
J gene: TRBJ2-7; clone size: once; D gene: TRBD1; V gene: TRBV6-5; CDR3 DNA: TGTGCCAGCAGTCGACTTGGGACAGGGGGGGTCGAGCAGTACTTC; CDR3 protein: CASSRLGTGGVEQYF
J gene: TRBJ2-1; clone size: NA; D gene: TRBD2; V gene: TRBV15; CDR3 DNA: TGTGCCACCAGCAGGACCGGGACTAGCGGGATAAGTGAGCAGTTCTTC; CDR3 protein: CATSRTGTSGISEQFF
J gene: TRBJ1-1; clone size: NA; D gene: NA; V gene: TRBV6-5; CDR3 DNA: TGTGCCAGCAGTATATCTTCAGGGTTTTCTGAAGCTTTCTTT; CDR3 protein: CASSISSGFSEAFF
J gene: TRBJ2-3; clone size: NA; D gene: TRBD1; V gene: TRBV18; CDR3 DNA: TGTGCCAGCTCACGGGAGCAGGGGGCAGATACGCAGTATTTT; CDR3 protein: CASSREQGADTQYF
J gene: TRBJ2-7; clone size: NA; D gene: NA; V gene: TRBV10-2; CDR3 DNA: TGCGCCAGCAGTGAAGACTCTCCCTACGAGCAGTACTTC; CDR3 protein: CASSEDSPYEQYF
J gene: TRBJ1-2; clone size: NA; D gene: NA; V gene: TRBV5-1; CDR3 DNA: TGCGCCAGCAGCTCTTACCAGGGGTCGGGTGGCTACACCTTC; CDR3 protein: CASSSYQGSGGYTF
J gene: TRBJ2-1; clone size: NA; D gene: TRBD2; V gene: TRBV7-9; CDR3 DNA: TGTGCCAGCAGCTTGGCTAGCGGGAGGTTTTGGTACGAGCAGTTCTTC; CDR3 protein: CASSLASGRFWYEQFF
J gene: TRBJ1-2; clone size: once; D gene: TRBD1; V gene: TRBV10-1; CDR3 DNA: TGCGCCAGCAGCGATGACAGGGACCGGAATTATGGCTACACCTTC; CDR3 protein: CASSDDRDRNYGYTF
J gene: TRBJ1-1; clone size: NA; D gene: NA; V gene: TRBV5-1; CDR3 DNA: TGCGCCAGCAGGGGGGGGAACACTGAAGCTTTCTTT; CDR3 protein: CASRGGNTEAFF
J gene: TRBJ2-5; clone size: NA; D gene: NA; V gene: TRBV11-1; CDR3 DNA: TGTGCCAGCAGCGAACGGGCGAGAGGGGAGACCCAGTACTTC; CDR3 protein: CASSERARGETQYF
J gene: TRBJ1-1; clone size: few; D gene: TRBD1; V gene: TRBV7-6; CDR3 DNA: TGTGCCAGCAGCCTCGGACAGGGCAACACTGAAGCTTTCTTT; CDR3 protein: CASSLGQGNTEAFF
J gene: TRBJ1-5; clone size: NA; D gene: NA; V gene: TRBV7-9; CDR3 DNA: TGTGCCAGCAGCTTAGTGGGCAGGGAAAATCAGCCCCAGCATTTT; CDR3 protein: CASSLVGRENQPQHF
J gene: TRBJ1-2; clone size: NA; D gene: NA; V gene: TRBV9; CDR3 DNA: TGTGCCAGCGGCGACAGCACGACTAACTATGGCTACACCTTC; CDR3 protein: CASGDSTTNYGYTF
J gene: TRBJ2-3; clone size: NA; D gene: NA; V gene: TRBV11-2; CDR3 DNA: TGTGCCAGCACGCCACCCGGACTCCCCGCCGATACGCAGTATTTT; CDR3 protein: CASTPPGLPADTQYF
J gene: TRBJ1-2; clone size: NA; D gene: NA; V gene: TRBV9; CDR3 DNA: TGTGCCAGCAGCGCCGAGTTAGGCTACACCTTC; CDR3 protein: CASSAELGYTF
J gene: TRBJ1-5; clone size: NA; D gene: NA; V gene: TRBV6-6; CDR3 DNA: TGTGCCAGCACCCCTACGGGGGGGTTCAATCAGCCCCAGCATTTT; CDR3 protein: CASTPTGGFNQPQHF
J gene: TRBJ2-7; clone size: once; D gene: TRBD1; V gene: TRBV7-6; CDR3 DNA: TGTGCCAGCAGCGCAACGGTTGGGCAGGGGGCTCGCGAGCAGTACTTC; CDR3 protein: CASSATVGQGAREQYF
J gene: TRBJ2-1; clone size: few; D gene: NA; V gene: TRBV6-5; CDR3 DNA: TGTGCCAGCACCCAGGGCCGTGAGCAGTTCTTC; CDR3 protein: CASTQGREQFF
J gene: TRBJ1-6; clone size: NA; D gene: NA; V gene: TRBV5-6; CDR3 DNA: TGTGCCAGCAGCCCGGTGATTAGAGGCCAGGGGTCCTATAATTCACCCCTCCACTTT; CDR3 protein: CASSPVIRGQGSYNSPLHF
J gene: TRBJ1-2; clone size: NA; D gene: NA; V gene: TRBV6-5; CDR3 DNA: TGTGCCAGCAGATTAGACTCTAACTATGGCTACACCTTC; CDR3 protein: CASRLDSNYGYTF
J gene: TRBJ1-2; clone size: NA; D gene: NA; V gene: TRBV7-9; CDR3 DNA: TGTGCCAGCAGCCACGACGGAGCTAACTATGGCTACACCTTC; CDR3 protein: CASSHDGANYGYTF
J gene: TRBJ1-4; clone size: NA; D gene: TRBD1; V gene: TRBV11-2; CDR3 DNA: TGTGCCAGCAGCATCCACAGGGGGCTGGGTGAAAAACTGTTTTTT; CDR3 protein: CASSIHRGLGEKLFF
J gene: TRBJ2-1; clone size: NA; D gene: NA; V gene: TRBV28; CDR3 DNA: TGTGCCAGCACCAATGGACAGACCTTCGGTGAGCAGTTCTTC; CDR3 protein: CASTNGQTFGEQFF
J gene: TRBJ2-7; clone size: NA; D gene: TRBD2; V gene: TRBV7-6; CDR3 DNA: TGTGCCAGCAGCGCGACGACTAGCGGGAGGGGCACCTACGAGCAGTACTTC; CDR3 protein: CASSATTSGRGTYEQYF
J gene: TRBJ1-1; clone size: few; D gene: TRBD1; V gene: TRBV9; CDR3 DNA: TGTGCCAGCAGCGTAGGCGGGACAGGCGGAGGGGCTTTCTTT; CDR3 protein: CASSVGGTGGGAFF
J gene: TRBJ2-1; clone size: NA; D gene: NA; V gene: TRBV20-1; CDR3 DNA: TGCAGTGCCGCAGGTGTCGGTGAGCAGTTCTTC; CDR3 protein: CSAAGVGEQFF
J gene: TRBJ2-5; clone size: NA; D gene: TRBD1; V gene: TRBV7-9; CDR3 DNA: TGTGCCAGCAGCCAGGGACAGGAGAAAGAGACCCAGTACTTC; CDR3 protein: CASSQGQEKETQYF
J gene: TRBJ2-5; clone size: NA; D gene: TRBD2; V gene: TRBV7-9; CDR3 DNA: TGTGCCAGCAAGGGACTAGCGGGGGCCGAAGCCCAAGAGACCCAGTACTTC; CDR3 protein: CASKGLAGAEAQETQYF
J gene: TRBJ2-1; clone size: NA; D gene: NA; V gene: TRBV9; CDR3 DNA: TGTGCCAGCAGCGTAGGACCACAGGGTAATAATGAGCAGTTCTTC; CDR3 protein: CASSVGPQGNNEQFF
J gene: TRBJ1-2; clone size: NA; D gene: NA; V gene: TRBV15; CDR3 DNA: TGTGCCACCAGCAGAGTAGCCGGGGGTATCTATGGCTACACCTTC; CDR3 protein: CATSRVAGGIYGYTF
J gene: TRBJ2-1; clone size: NA; D gene: TRBD2; V gene: TRBV10-1; CDR3 DNA: TGCGCCAGCAGTGGGAAAACTAGCGGGAGGTTCAATGAGCAGTTCTTC; CDR3 protein: CASSGKTSGRFNEQFF
J gene: TRBJ2-3; clone size: NA; D gene: TRBD1; V gene: TRBV5-1; CDR3 DNA: TGCGCCAGCAGCTTCCGGGACAGGGGGGCCGATACGCAGTATTTT; CDR3 protein: CASSFRDRGADTQYF
J gene: TRBJ2-7; clone size: NA; D gene: NA; V gene: TRBV6-5; CDR3 DNA: TGTGCCAGCAGTTACTCGAGGATCGGCAACGAGCAGTACTTC; CDR3 protein: CASSYSRIGNEQYF
J gene: TRBJ1-1; clone size: NA; D gene: NA; V gene: TRBV6-5; CDR3 DNA: TGTGCCAGCAGTTTCGATATTAACGGGTACACTGAAGCTTTCTTT; CDR3 protein: CASSFDINGYTEAFF
J gene: TRBJ2-2; clone size: NA; D gene: NA; V gene: TRBV6-6; CDR3 DNA: TGTGCCAGCAGACAGGGTTTGTACACCGGGGAGCTGTTTTTT; CDR3 protein: CASRQGLYTGELFF
J gene: TRBJ1-1; clone size: NA; D gene: NA; V gene: TRBV7-6; CDR3 DNA: TGTGCCAGCAGCTTAGATTTTAGTGAAGCTTTCTTT; CDR3 protein: CASSLDFSEAFF
J gene: TRBJ2-7; clone size: NA; D gene: TRBD1; V gene: TRBV12-5; CDR3 DNA: TGTGCTAGTGGTTCCGCGGGACAGGGTACCTACGAGCAGTACTTC; CDR3 protein: CASGSAGQGTYEQYF
J gene: TRBJ1-1; clone size: once; D gene: NA; V gene: TRBV5-6; CDR3 DNA: TGTGCCTGTACGTTGGGGGGTCTGGACACTGAAGCTTTCTTT; CDR3 protein: CACTLGGLDTEAFF
J gene: TRBJ2-7; clone size: NA; D gene: NA; V gene: TRBV7-9; CDR3 DNA: TGTGCCAGCAGCTTAGCAAGTGTAGAGTACGAGCAGTACTTC; CDR3 protein: CASSLASVEYEQYF
J gene: TRBJ2-6; clone size: NA; D gene: NA; V gene: TRBV9; CDR3 DNA: TGTGCCAGCAGCGTACTAGAGGCGCCTGGGGCCAACGTCCTGACTTTC; CDR3 protein: CASSVLEAPGANVLTF
J gene: TRBJ1-4; clone size: NA; D gene: TRBD1; V gene: TRBV5-1; CDR3 DNA: TGCGCCAGCAGCTTGGACCGAGGGGGCCCCTTAAATGAAAAACTGTTTTTT; CDR3 protein: CASSLDRGGPLNEKLFF
J gene: TRBJ2-7; clone size: NA; D gene: TRBD1; V gene: TRBV5-1; CDR3 DNA: TGCGCCAGCGGAGACGGACAGGGCGGTCGCGAGCAGTACTTC; CDR3 protein: CASGDGQGGREQYF
J gene: TRBJ1-1; clone size: NA; D gene: TRBD1; V gene: TRBV18; CDR3 DNA: TGTGCCAGCTCGCAAGACAGGGTTGAAGCTTTCTTT; CDR3 protein: CASSQDRVEAFF
J gene: TRBJ2-1; clone size: NA; D gene: NA; V gene: TRBV29-1; CDR3 DNA: TGCAGCGTTGAGGGTGAAGGGACTCTCGGTGAGCAGTTCTTC; CDR3 protein: CSVEGEGTLGEQFF